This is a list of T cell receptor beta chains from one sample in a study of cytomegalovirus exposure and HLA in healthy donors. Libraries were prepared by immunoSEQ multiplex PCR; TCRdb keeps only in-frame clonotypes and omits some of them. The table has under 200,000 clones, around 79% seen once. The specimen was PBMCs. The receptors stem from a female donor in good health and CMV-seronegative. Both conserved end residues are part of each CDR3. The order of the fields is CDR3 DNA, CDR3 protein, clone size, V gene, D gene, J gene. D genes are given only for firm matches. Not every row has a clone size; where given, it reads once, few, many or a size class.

TGTGCCAGCAGCAGTAATTCGGAGTACCAAGAGACCCAGTACTTC | CASSSNSEYQETQYF | NA | TRBV28 | NA | TRBJ2-5
TGTGCCAGCAGCCAACAGAACACCGGGGAGCTGTTTTTT | CASSQQNTGELFF | NA | TRBV7-3 | NA | TRBJ2-2
TGTGCCAGCAGCTTAGTTACCGCAGGCGCCGGGGAGCTGTTTTTT | CASSLVTAGAGELFF | NA | TRBV7-2 | NA | TRBJ2-2
TGTGCCACCAGCAGAGAAGGCGGCAGGGGAAGGACAGATACGCAGTATTTT | CATSREGGRGRTDTQYF | NA | TRBV15 | NA | TRBJ2-3
TGTGCCAGCACCACAGGGAATCAGCCCCAGCATTTT | CASTTGNQPQHF | NA | TRBV6-5 | NA | TRBJ1-5
TGTGCCAGCACCCCCGGGGGAAGGAGGGAGACCCAGTACTTC | CASTPGGRRETQYF | NA | TRBV7-9 | NA | TRBJ2-5
TGTGCCAGCAGCCACCTACTAGCGGGGAACCCCTCCTACAATGAGCAGTTCTTC | CASSHLLAGNPSYNEQFF | NA | TRBV4-2 | TRBD2 | TRBJ2-1
TGTGCCAGCAGCCGAGGGTCGGACGAAGGAAACACCATATATTTT | CASSRGSDEGNTIYF | NA | TRBV7-2 | NA | TRBJ1-3
TGTGCCAGCAGTTACGGGACAGGGATCTCCTACGAGCAGTACTTC | CASSYGTGISYEQYF | once | TRBV6-5 | TRBD1 | TRBJ2-7
TGTGCCTGGACCCAGGGGGCGGGAGACTACGAGCAGTACTTC | CAWTQGAGDYEQYF | NA | TRBV30 | NA | TRBJ2-7
TGTGCCAGCATACAGCGGGGGAGCACAGATACGCAGTATTTT | CASIQRGSTDTQYF | NA | TRBV25-1 | TRBD2 | TRBJ2-3
TGTGCCAGTAGTATGCTCAGGGGGCCCTCCTACGAGCAGTACTTC | CASSMLRGPSYEQYF | NA | TRBV19 | TRBD1 | TRBJ2-7
TGTGCCAGCAGCAAGGATGCAGGGGGGCAAGAGACCCAGTACTTC | CASSKDAGGQETQYF | NA | TRBV9 | NA | TRBJ2-5
TGTGCCAGCAGTTTATCAGGGGAGTATCAGCCCCAGCATTTT | CASSLSGEYQPQHF | NA | TRBV28 | NA | TRBJ1-5
TGTGCCAGCAGCGTTACTAGCGGGGACCAAGAGACCCAGTACTTC | CASSVTSGDQETQYF | NA | TRBV4-2 | TRBD2 | TRBJ2-5
TGTGCCAGCAGCGGACTGGGACTCCGGGATTGGAATGAGCAGTTCTTC | CASSGLGLRDWNEQFF | NA | TRBV11-2 | NA | TRBJ2-1
TGTGCCAGCAGCCACTCCAGGGGGCATGGCTACACCTTC | CASSHSRGHGYTF | few | TRBV14 | TRBD1 | TRBJ1-2
TGTGCCTGGAGTGTAAGCAGGGGGAGAGTAGGTGGCTACACCTTC | CAWSVSRGRVGGYTF | few | TRBV30 | TRBD1 | TRBJ1-2
TGTGCCAGCAGAAGGAGGGACGGGTCACCCCTCCACTTT | CASRRRDGSPLHF | NA | TRBV6-1 | NA | TRBJ1-6
TGTGCCAGCAGTGAAGCATCCGGGGAGACCCAGTACTTC | CASSEASGETQYF | few | TRBV6-1 | NA | TRBJ2-5
TGTGCCAGCAGCTTGTACCCCTGGGCAGTTGATTCCTACGAGCAGTACTTC | CASSLYPWAVDSYEQYF | NA | TRBV5-6 | NA | TRBJ2-7
TGCGCCAGCAGCTTGGGGGGAGGGACCGATCAGCCCCAGCATTTT | CASSLGGGTDQPQHF | NA | TRBV5-1 | NA | TRBJ1-5
TGTGCCAGCTCACCGAAGGGGGCCACCTCCTACGAGCAGTACTTC | CASSPKGATSYEQYF | NA | TRBV18 | TRBD1 | TRBJ2-7
TGTGCCAGCAGACGGGAGGGCAGGGTGATCTATGGCTACACCTTC | CASRREGRVIYGYTF | NA | TRBV6-5 | NA | TRBJ1-2
TGTGCCAGCAGCTTAGTGATAGTAATGGGGGGACGAATTGGATCACCCCTCCACTTT | CASSLVIVMGGRIGSPLHF | NA | TRBV7-8 | NA | TRBJ1-6
TGTGCCAGCAGCCACCCAACAGGGCGCGGGGGTTATGGCTACACCTTC | CASSHPTGRGGYGYTF | NA | TRBV28 | NA | TRBJ1-2
TGTGCCAGCAGTCCCGCACTAGACGGACTGGATGAGCAGTTCTTC | CASSPALDGLDEQFF | NA | TRBV6-4 | NA | TRBJ2-1
TGTGCCAGCAGTGAACGGCGGGTAGCGAACACCGGGGAGCTGTTTTTT | CASSERRVANTGELFF | NA | TRBV6-4 | NA | TRBJ2-2
TGTGCCAGCTCACCACCCCCGGCGGAGAACACCGGGGAGCTGTTTTTT | CASSPPPAENTGELFF | NA | TRBV18 | NA | TRBJ2-2
TGCGCCAGCAGCCATAGCCAAAACATTCAGTACTTC | CASSHSQNIQYF | NA | TRBV4-1 | NA | TRBJ2-4
TGTGCCAGCAGCTTCGTGGGTACGGGCACCGGGGAGCTGTTTTTT | CASSFVGTGTGELFF | NA | TRBV7-6 | NA | TRBJ2-2
TGTGCCTGGAGTGTCCAGGCCACTAACTATGGCTACACCTTC | CAWSVQATNYGYTF | NA | TRBV30 | NA | TRBJ1-2
TGCGCCAGCAGGGAGACAGGAGACGGCACTGAAGCTTTCTTT | CASRETGDGTEAFF | NA | TRBV10-2 | NA | TRBJ1-1
TGCGCCAGCAGCCACCCCCCGGGAGGGCCGACGAACACCGGGGAGCTGTTTTTT | CASSHPPGGPTNTGELFF | few | TRBV4-1 | TRBD2 | TRBJ2-2
TGTGCCAGCAGTCTGACAGGGCGTCAGCCCCAGCATTTT | CASSLTGRQPQHF | NA | TRBV25-1 | TRBD1 | TRBJ1-5
TGTGCCAGCTCCCGGGACAGCCTATTTTATAGCAATCAGCCCCAGCATTTT | CASSRDSLFYSNQPQHF | NA | TRBV11-3 | TRBD1 | TRBJ1-5
TGTGCCAGCGGGGACTACCCACGGAATGAGCAGTTCTTC | CASGDYPRNEQFF | once | TRBV6-1 | TRBD2 | TRBJ2-1
TGCGCCAGCAGCCCTGGGGACAGGGCTATTTCAGGGGCCAACGTCCTGACTTTC | CASSPGDRAISGANVLTF | NA | TRBV5-1 | TRBD1 | TRBJ2-6
TGCGCCAGCAGCCAAGATTCCGGACTTAACTCCTACAATGAGCAGTTCTTC | CASSQDSGLNSYNEQFF | NA | TRBV4-3 | NA | TRBJ2-1
TGTGCCAGCAGTCCGGGACAGGGGGGCTACGAGCAGTACTTC | CASSPGQGGYEQYF | NA | TRBV5-6 | TRBD1 | TRBJ2-7
TGTGCCAGCGGACAGGGGGCCGGGCAGCCCCAGCATTTT | CASGQGAGQPQHF | NA | TRBV14 | TRBD1 | TRBJ1-5